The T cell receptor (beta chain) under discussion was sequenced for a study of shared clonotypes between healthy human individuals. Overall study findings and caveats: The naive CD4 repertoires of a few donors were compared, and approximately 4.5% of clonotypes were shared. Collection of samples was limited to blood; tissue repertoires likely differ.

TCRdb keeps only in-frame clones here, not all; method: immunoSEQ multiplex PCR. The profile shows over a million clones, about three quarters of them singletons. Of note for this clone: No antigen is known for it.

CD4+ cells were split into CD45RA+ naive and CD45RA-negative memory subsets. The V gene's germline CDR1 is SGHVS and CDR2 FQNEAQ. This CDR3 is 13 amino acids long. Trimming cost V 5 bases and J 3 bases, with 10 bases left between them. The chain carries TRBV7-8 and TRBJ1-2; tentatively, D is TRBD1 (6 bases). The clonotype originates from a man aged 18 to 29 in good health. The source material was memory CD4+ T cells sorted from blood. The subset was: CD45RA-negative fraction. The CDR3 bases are TGTGCCAGCAGCATAAACAGGGACTATGGCTACACCTTC. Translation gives CASSINRDYGYTF.